The next 31 T cell receptor beta chains were all read from a single sample in a study of CD8 T cells in ankylosing spondylitis. TCRdb reanalysed the 5' RACE reads using MiXCR and keeps one entry per CDR3 protein. This sample has around 770,000 distinct CDR3 sequences, with around a fifth found just once. No antigen has been assigned to these receptors. Study findings and constraints: Within ankylosing spondylitis blood, a TCR beta motif made up of seven to nine highly homologous variants appeared to be characteristic.

The sequenced sample was blood, either unsorted or a sorted T cell fraction (not recorded which). The receptors were sampled from a male donor with ankylosing spondylitis.

The V and J genes are TRBV12-3 or TRBV12-4 and TRBJ2-1; D may be TRBD1 (5 bases). The CDR3 is made up of 15 amino acids. V shed 5 bases and J shed 7 bases, with 18 bases lying between them. In DNA form, the CDR3 reads TGTGCCAGCAGTCCAGCAGGGAATTTTATGAATGAGCAGTTCTTC. The encoded protein is CASSPAGNFMNEQFF.

The rearrangement uses TRBV20-1 and TRBJ1-4, with D uncertain. The V gene lost 5 bases and the J gene lost 4 bases, with 8 bases spanning the gap. The CDR3 contains 12 residues. The germline V gene has CDR1 DFQATT and CDR2 SNEGSKA (reference sequence). The CDR3: CSAGDGNEKLFF. The CDR3 DNA follows: TGCAGTGCTGGGGATGGTAATGAAAAACTGTTTTTT.

The table lists this clonotype with a few counts. The rearrangement uses TRBV7-9 and TRBJ2-7; D is uncertain. The CDR3 has 14 residues. Trimming left V 3 bases short and J 0 bases short, with 9 bases between. CDR1 SEHNR and CDR2 FQNEAQ come from the germline V gene (reference sequence). CDR3 amino acids: CASSFEDRSYEQYF. CDR3 in DNA: TGTGCCAGCAGCTTCGAGGACCGCTCCTACGAGCAGTACTTC. Drawing the rest from reference TRBV7-9 and TRBJ2-7, the complete variable domain is DTGVSQNPRHKITKRGQNVTFRCDPISEHNRLYWYRQTLGQGPEFLTYFQNEAQLEKSRLLSDRFSAERPKGSFSTLEIQRTEQGDSAMYLCASSFEDRSYEQYFGPGTRLTVT.

The chain uses TRBV15 and TRBJ2-6, with a tentative D call TRBD2 (5 bases). The V end was cut by 0 bases, the J end by 0 bases, with 12 bases between. The CDR3 sequence is 18 residues long. Germline-derived CDR1 and CDR2 are LNHNV and YYDKDF (reference sequence). The CDR3 coding sequence is TGTGCCACCAGCAGAGATTCGAGGGTGGACTCTGGGGCCAACGTCCTGACTTTC. It translates to CATSRDSRVDSGANVLTF.

V usage is TRBV20-1 and J usage is TRBJ2-1; D uncertain. Trimming cost V 0 bases and J 3 bases, with 15 bases left between them. Germline V CDR1 and CDR2: DFQATT, SNEGSKA (reference sequence). The CDR3 loop spans 16 amino acids. This chain's CDR3 is CSARDVSELLYNEQFF. DNA for the CDR3: TGCAGTGCTAGAGATGTGTCGGAATTGCTCTACAATGAGCAGTTCTTC.

This clonotype was picked up a small number of times. The V gene is TRBV5-5, the J gene TRBJ2-5; perhaps D is TRBD1 or TRBD2 (5 bases each). CDR3 length: 14 residues. The germline V gene encodes CDR1 SGHKS and CDR2 YYEKEE (reference sequence). Trimming took off 4 bases at V and 1 base at J, with 11 bases between the two ends. The CDR3 sequence is CASSKMGPQETQYF. The CDR3 DNA follows: TGTGCCAGCAGCAAGATGGGACCCCAAGAGACCCAGTACTTC.

This clonotype was picked up a small number of times. The V and J genes are TRBV20-1 and TRBJ2-7; TRBD2 might be the D (6 bases). Trimming removed 5 bases from V and 0 bases from J, with 14 bases in between. CDR3 length: 14 amino acids. Germline CDR1 and CDR2: DFQATT and SNEGSKA (reference sequence). CDR3 DNA sequence: TGCAGTGCTCATTTTAGCGGTCTCTCCTACGAGCAGTACTTC. It yields the protein CSAHFSGLSYEQYF.

J is TRBJ2-2 and V is TRBV24-1; 8 bases fit TRBD1. Germline lookup yields CDR1 KGHDR and CDR2 SFDVKD. V shed 7 bases, J shed 8 bases, and the junction held 8 bases outside the gene matches. This CDR3 has 14 amino acids. CDR3 sequence reads: CATRGQGGGGELFF. In nucleotides, the CDR3 is TGTGCCACCAGAGGACAGGGAGGCGGGGGGGAGCTGTTTTTT.

This clonotype was observed at least ten times. The chain couples TRBV9 to TRBJ2-3, with 7 bases aligning to TRBD2. Germline V lookup: CDR1 SGDLS, CDR2 YYNGEE. J lost 0 bases, V lost 4 bases, and 8 bases had no gene match. The CDR3 sequence is 16 residues long. For the CDR3, the DNA is TGTGCCAGCAGCTTTAGCGGGCAAATTAGCACAGATACGCAGTATTTT. This translates into CASSFSGQISTDTQYF. The complete variable domain, with remaining parts taken from reference TRBV9 and TRBJ2-3, reads DSGVTQTPKHLITATGQRVTLRCSPRSGDLSVYWYQQSLDQGLQFLIQYYNGEERAKGNILERFSAQQFPDLHSELNLSSLELGDSALYFCASSFSGQISTDTQYFGPGTRLTVL.

The chain recombines TRBV12-3 or TRBV12-4 with TRBJ2-7; D might be TRBD2 (6 bases). V lost 6 bases and J 2 bases, leaving 11 bases between the germline ends. The CDR3 has 13 residues. The CDR3 bases are TGTGCCAGCAGCAGGACTAATGCCTACGAGCAGTACTTC. It translates to CASSRTNAYEQYF.

V usage is TRBV10-3 and J usage is TRBJ2-7; TRBD2 might be the D (6 bases). Trimming stripped 4 bases from V and 3 bases from J, with 10 bases between. The CDR3 length is 13 residues. Germline-derived CDR1 and CDR2 are ENHRY and SYGVKD. CDR3 residues: CAISGWEDYEQYF. CDR3 DNA: TGTGCCATCAGTGGGTGGGAGGACTACGAGCAGTACTTC.

This clonotype was seen a handful of times. The chain has TRBV12-3 or TRBV12-4 and TRBJ2-1; 8 nucleotides align to TRBD2. Unmatched junction bases numbered 10, after V lost 7 bases and J lost 5 bases. This CDR3 spans 15 amino acids. CDR3 amino acids: CASTYLAGLDNEQFF. The CDR3 DNA is TGTGCCAGCACGTATCTAGCGGGCCTAGACAATGAGCAGTTCTTC.

The chain uses TRBV9 and TRBJ2-3; maybe TRBD1 (5 bases). The CDR3 has 15 residues. V lost 3 bases to trimming and J lost 6 bases, with 17 bases between them. Germline CDR1 SGDLS, CDR2 YYNGEE. CDR3 bases: TGTGCCAGCAGCGAATCAGGGCCCCCTAGGGATACGCAGTATTTT. Translation gives CASSESGPPRDTQYF.

This clonotype was seen more than once but under ten times. The chain is built from TRBV20-1 and TRBJ2-7, with D uncertain. The CDR3 loop spans 14 amino acids. V lost 3 bases and J lost 0, with 12 bases in between. Germline lookup yields CDR1 DFQATT and CDR2 SNEGSKA (reference sequence). CDR3 residues: CSARAPRSSYEQYF. CDR3 coding DNA: TGCAGTGCTAGGGCTCCCAGGTCCTCCTACGAGCAGTACTTC.

This chain uses TRBV10-2 with TRBJ1-2; 7 bases agree with TRBD1. CDR3 size: 15 residues. V gave up 2 bases and J gave up 0 bases; unmatched junction bases: 3. Germline CDR1 is WSHSY and CDR2 is SAAADI. CDR3: CASSEDRVTNYGYTF. CDR3 coding DNA: TGCGCCAGCAGTGAGGACAGGGTGACTAACTATGGCTACACCTTC.

This clonotype has at least ten counts. The chain couples TRBV18 to TRBJ1-1; no clear D gene. Trimming removed 8 bases at V and 1 base at J, with 11 bases between. Germline V gene sequence: CDR1 KGHSH, CDR2 LQKENI. The CDR3 has 13 residues. Here the CDR3 reads CASSPIENTEAFF. CDR3 sequence (DNA): TGTGCCAGCAGTCCCATCGAGAACACTGAAGCTTTCTTT. Filled out from reference TRBV18 and TRBJ1-1, the complete variable domain reads NAGVMQNPRHLVRRRGQEARLRCSPMKGHSHVYWYRQLPEEGLKFMVYLQKENIIDESGMPKERFSAEFPKEGPSILRIQQVVRGDSAAYFCASSPIENTEAFFGQGTRLTVV.

This clonotype appeared a few times. The rearrangement joins TRBV20-1 to TRBJ2-1, with 10 bases identical to TRBD1. Germline lookup yields CDR1 DFQATT and CDR2 SNEGSKA (reference sequence). CDR3 length: 12 residues. Trimming took 5 bases from V and 8 from J; bases not matched to a gene: 3. CDR3 protein: CSAWTGGDEQFF. The DNA of the CDR3 is TGCAGTGCTTGGACAGGGGGAGATGAGCAGTTCTTC.

This clonotype was seen only a few times. The chain combines TRBV5-1 with TRBJ2-1; 12 bases line up with TRBD2. The V segment lost 7 bases and the J segment 3 bases; nucleotides outside the gene matches: 5. The CDR3 totals 15 residues. From germline, CDR1 is SGHRS and CDR2 YFSETQ. The CDR3 region is CASGPLAGGYNEQFF. CDR3 nucleotides: TGCGCCAGCGGTCCACTAGCGGGGGGCTACAATGAGCAGTTCTTC.

The genes are TRBV6-5 and TRBJ1-4; perhaps TRBD1 as D (5 bases). In germline, CDR1 is MNHEY, CDR2 SVGAGI. The CDR3 is 15 residues long. Between the trimmed V and J ends, which lost 4 bases and 7 bases, there was a span of 16 bases. CDR3 sequence (DNA): TGTGCCAGCAGTTCGACCTCGACAGCAACTGAAAAACTGTTTTTT. Amino acid sequence: CASSSTSTATEKLFF.

This CDR3 reads CASSFTRSHEQFF. For the CDR3, the DNA is TGTGCCAGCAGTTTTACTAGATCCCATGAGCAGTTCTTC. This chain uses TRBV7-7 with TRBJ2-1; TRBD2 is a possible D gene (5 bases). CDR3 size: 13 residues. Germline V gives CDR1 SSHAT, CDR2 FNYEAQ (reference sequence). V lost 6 bases to trimming and J lost 8 bases, with 14 bases between them.

This clonotype occurred a few times. The chain joins TRBV6-2 or TRBV6-3 to TRBJ2-4; no definite D call. The CDR3 covers 16 residues. The germline V gene encodes CDR1 MNHEY and CDR2 SVGEGT. V lost 0 bases and J 1 base, leaving 10 bases between the germline ends. CDR3 loop: CASSYSPRSAKNIQYF. In nucleotides, the CDR3 is TGTGCCAGCAGTTACTCCCCTAGATCGGCCAAAAACATTCAGTACTTC.

This clonotype showed up many times. This rearrangement joins TRBV3-1 to TRBJ2-7; D remains ambiguous. The CDR3 has 14 residues. Germline V gene data show CDR1 as LGHDT and CDR2 as YNNKEL (reference sequence). V was trimmed by 0 bases and J by 3 bases, leaving 9 bases between them. The CDR3 sequence is CASSQEWKGYEQYF. The CDR3 nucleotides read TGTGCCAGCAGCCAAGAGTGGAAAGGCTACGAGCAGTACTTC.

J is TRBJ1-2 and V is TRBV7-9, with D possibly being TRBD1 (6 bases). The length of the CDR3 is 15 residues. The germline gives CDR1 SEHNR, CDR2 FQNEAQ (reference sequence). The ends were cut back, 5 bases at V and 4 bases at J, with 17 bases in the middle. Written as DNA, the CDR3 is TGTGCCAGCAGCGCGGCAGGGGTCCGAACCTATGGCTACACCTTC. Translated, it gives CASSAAGVRTYGYTF.

The gene calls are TRBV28 and TRBJ2-5; a possible D gene is TRBD2 (6 bases). This CDR3 spans 12 amino acids. Germline V gene data show CDR1 as MDHEN and CDR2 as SYDVKM. V was cut by 10 bases and J by 2 bases, with 11 bases left in between. The DNA for the CDR3 is TGTGCCACCGCCGGAGGGCAAGAGACCCAGTACTTC. Amino acid sequence: CATAGGQETQYF.

V is TRBV9 and J is TRBJ2-7; TRBD2 matches 9 bases. CDR1 is SGDLS and CDR2 is YYNGEE in the germline V gene. With V trimmed by 0 bases and J by 2 bases, 12 bases remained unmatched. The CDR3 totals 18 residues. Here the CDR3 reads CASSVDVAGVAPTYEQYF. The CDR3 DNA follows: TGTGCCAGCAGCGTAGATGTAGCGGGAGTAGCACCAACCTACGAGCAGTACTTC.

The chain couples TRBV28 to TRBJ2-7; D possibly matches TRBD1 or TRBD2 (5 bases each). This CDR3 spans 14 amino acids. V gave up 3 bases and J gave up 2 bases, with 11 bases separating them. The germline gives CDR1 MDHEN, CDR2 SYDVKM. In DNA form, the CDR3 reads TGTGCCAGCAGTTTTCTCGAGGGACCCTACGAGCAGTACTTC. Translation gives CASSFLEGPYEQYF.

This clonotype has only a few counts. The chain has TRBV6-5 and TRBJ2-3; D is possibly TRBD2 (6 bases). The CDR3 runs 14 residues. CDR1 and CDR2 from the germline V gene are MNHEY and SVGAGI. V was cut by 3 bases and J by 4 bases, with 11 bases left in between. The CDR3 sequence: CASSYEGRSDTQYF. For the CDR3, the DNA is TGTGCCAGCAGTTATGAGGGGAGGTCAGATACGCAGTATTTT.

The sample holds many counts of this clonotype. The chain is built from TRBV25-1 and TRBJ1-5; D ambiguous. The V end lost 4 bases, the J end lost 0 bases, and 13 bases lay between the germline ends. Germline CDR1 reads MGHDK; CDR2 reads SYGVNS. The CDR3 length is 16 residues. CDR3: CASSGLGGDSNQPQHF. The CDR3, as DNA: TGTGCCAGCAGTGGACTCGGCGGGGATAGCAATCAGCCCCAGCATTTT.

This clonotype showed up many times. The chain couples TRBV12-3 or TRBV12-4 to TRBJ1-4; no firm D call. V lost 4 bases, J lost 8 bases, and 8 bases lay in between. The CDR3 loop spans 12 amino acids. CDR3 nucleotides: TGTGCCAGCAGTTCGTCATTAGAAAAACTGTTTTTT. This translates into CASSSSLEKLFF.

The chain joins TRBV24-1 to TRBJ2-3; 10 nucleotides align to TRBD2. V trimming: 4 bases; J trimming: 6 bases; junction bases outside the gene matches: 12. CDR1 KGHDR and CDR2 SFDVKD come from the germline V gene. The CDR3 contains 17 residues. The DNA for the CDR3 is TGTGCCACCAGTGAATCGTTTGGGCTAGCGGGAGTGGATACGCAGTATTTT. Translating it yields CATSESFGLAGVDTQYF.

V usage is TRBV5-6 and J usage is TRBJ1-5; weak D call: TRBD1 (5 bases). This CDR3 contains 15 residues. V shed 0 bases and J shed 0 bases, with 7 bases lying between them. Germline V gene sequence: CDR1 SGHDT, CDR2 YYEEEE. CDR3 residues: CASSLVRDSNQPQHF. In DNA form, the CDR3 reads TGTGCCAGCAGCTTGGTCAGGGATAGCAATCAGCCCCAGCATTTT.